A single sample gave rise to the 18 T cell receptor beta chains below, sequenced in a study of T cell changes during pregnancy in multiple sclerosis. TCRdb's table, derived via immunoSEQ multiplex PCR, lists solely in-frame clones and lacks some. The table includes tens of thousands of clones, about 85% detected once. Here the sequenced sample was CD4+ T cells from peripheral blood mononuclear cells, taken in the second trimester of pregnancy. Source of these receptors: a female donor with multiple sclerosis, enrolled in a pregnancy study.

The V call is TRBV7-9, the J call TRBJ2-7; the match to TRBD1 covers 9 bases. This CDR3 region has 17 residues. CDR1 and CDR2 from the germline V gene are SEHNR and FQNEAQ (reference sequence). V dropped 5 bases and J dropped 5; count of bases not matched to a gene: 16. The CDR3 reads CASSLPLQGARAHEQYF. CDR3 bases: TGTGCCAGCAGCCTACCGCTACAGGGGGCGCGGGCCCACGAGCAGTACTTC.

This clone was seen more than once but under ten times. CDR3 DNA: TGTGCCAGCAGTCGCGTCGGGACAGGGTTTGAAGCTTTCTTT. Its protein is CASSRVGTGFEAFF. The chain has TRBV27 and TRBJ1-1; 9 nucleotides line up with TRBD1. Germline lookup yields CDR1 MNHEY and CDR2 SMNVEV (reference sequence). This CDR3 comprises 14 residues. The ends lost 5 bases at V and 7 bases at J; junction bases unmatched: 8.

This rearrangement joins TRBV5-4 to TRBJ2-5, with 11 bases lining up with TRBD2. CDR1 is SGHNT, CDR2 YYREEE, per germline (reference sequence). This CDR3 has 16 residues. J lost 4 bases, V lost 1 base, and 6 bases had no gene match. The CDR3 DNA sequence: TGTGCCAGCAGCTTGATAGCGGGAGGGCGGTCAGAGACCCAGTACTTC. Translation: CASSLIAGGRSETQYF.

V usage is TRBV19 and J usage is TRBJ2-1; TRBD2 agrees at 8 bases. V gave up 4 bases and J gave up 1 base; unmatched junction bases: 9. Germline-derived CDR1 and CDR2 are LNHDA and SQIVND (reference sequence). The CDR3 covers 17 residues. CDR3 nucleotide sequence: TGTGCCAGTAGTAACCCTCTACTAGCGGTATCCTACAATGAGCAGTTCTTC. Translation gives CASSNPLLAVSYNEQFF.

This clone showed up just once. The genes are TRBV7-2 and TRBJ1-2; TRBD1 matches 7 bases. This CDR3 region has 14 residues. Unmatched junction bases numbered 5, after V lost 4 bases and J lost 3 bases. Germline CDR1 is SGHTA and CDR2 is FQGNSA. CDR3 nucleotide sequence: TGTGCCAGCAGCTCCTGGACAGGACACTATGGCTACACCTTC. Amino acid sequence: CASSSWTGHYGYTF.

V is TRBV28 and J is TRBJ2-1, with 13 bases identical to TRBD2. V was pared by 7 bases and J by 0 bases, with 9 bases of the junction left unmatched. The germline gives CDR1 MDHEN, CDR2 SYDVKM. The CDR3 is 18 residues long. CDR3 coding DNA: TGTGCCAGCACTTCGGGACTAGCGGGAACGGTCTCCTACAATGAGCAGTTCTTC. Amino acids: CASTSGLAGTVSYNEQFF.

V and J are TRBV5-1 and TRBJ2-7; possibly TRBD1 for D (6 bases). V was pared by 0 bases and J by 0 bases, with 10 bases between. CDR3 length equals 15 residues. Germline V lookup: CDR1 SGHRS, CDR2 YFSETQ. The CDR3 nucleotides are TGCGCCAGCAGCTTGGTTCCAGGGGACTCCTACGAGCAGTACTTC. Protein sequence: CASSLVPGDSYEQYF.

The J gene is TRBJ1-2, the V gene TRBV4-1; TRBD1 matches at 9 bases. From germline, CDR1 is MGHRA and CDR2 YSYEKL. CDR3 length equals 15 residues. V lost 2 bases to trimming and J lost 4 bases; unmatched junction nucleotides: 5. The CDR3 is CASSQNGQGFYGYTF. CDR3 bases: TGCGCCAGCAGCCAAAACGGACAGGGGTTCTATGGCTACACCTTC.

The rearrangement links TRBV6-1 to TRBJ2-3; D ambiguous. CDR1 is MNHNS and CDR2 is SASEGT in the germline V gene. The CDR3 loop spans 15 amino acids. Trimming left V 6 bases short and J 0 bases short, with 13 bases between. The CDR3 reads CASSLSDSSTDTQYF. The CDR3 nucleotides read TGTGCCAGCAGCCTCAGCGATTCTAGCACAGATACGCAGTATTTT.

In this sample, this clone turned up once. The chain uses TRBV19 and TRBJ2-4, with a tentative D call TRBD2 (6 bases). This CDR3 is 16 amino acids long. Germline CDR1 and CDR2: LNHDA and SQIVND (reference sequence). The V and J ends lost 2 bases and 7 bases respectively, with 18 bases between them. The CDR3 DNA is TGTGCCAGTAGTATATCGGTTTTGGTTGGGGGGAACATTCAGTACTTC. Its protein product is CASSISVLVGGNIQYF. Supplemented by reference TRBV19 and TRBJ2-4, the full variable domain reads DGGITQSPKYLFRKEGQNVTLSCEQNLNHDAMYWYRQDPGQGLRLIYYSQIVNDFQKGDIAEGYSVSREKKESFPLTVTSAQKNPTAFYLCASSISVLVGGNIQYFGAGTRLSVL.

The rearrangement uses TRBV19 and TRBJ1-4; D uncertain. The CDR3 has 14 amino acids. Germline V CDR1 and CDR2: LNHDA, SQIVND (reference sequence). V was trimmed by 7 bases and J by 0 bases, leaving 9 bases between them. The CDR3 DNA is TGTGCCAGTAAAATTAGTGCAACTAATGAAAAACTGTTTTTT. Translation gives CASKISATNEKLFF.

This sequence joins TRBV5-4 and TRBJ2-1; tentatively, D is TRBD1 (6 bases). CDR1 is SGHNT, CDR2 YYREEE, per germline (reference sequence). Between the trimmed V and J ends, which lost 2 bases and 8 bases, there was a span of 17 bases. This CDR3 is 15 amino acids long. The CDR3 DNA reads TGTGCCAGCAGCTTCGAGCCGGGACATGTGGATGAGCAGTTCTTC. It translates to CASSFEPGHVDEQFF.

The rearrangement joins TRBV18 to TRBJ2-2, with 8 bases lining up with TRBD2. CDR3 length equals 22 residues. The trim removed 3 bases at V and 0 bases at J, leaving 21 bases unmatched. Germline CDR1 is KGHSH and CDR2 is LQKENI. The CDR3 region has the DNA TGTGCCAGCTCACCGGGACTGCGTACTAGCGGAGGACCCCCGCCGAACACCGGGGAGCTGTTTTTT. Translating gives CASSPGLRTSGGPPPNTGELFF.

This sequence joins TRBV2 and TRBJ2-7; TRBD2 is a possible D gene (6 bases). Trimming cost V 3 bases and J 2 bases, with 11 bases left between them. This CDR3 has 14 amino acids. Germline V gene lookup returns CDR1 SNHLY and CDR2 FYNNEI. The CDR3 coding sequence is TGTGCCAGCAGTGACGGGACTCATACCTACGAGCAGTACTTC. Translating it yields CASSDGTHTYEQYF.

This chain joins TRBV6-1 and TRBJ2-7; TRBD2 might be the D (6 bases). The V end was cut by 4 bases, the J end by 6 bases, with 16 bases between. The CDR3 totals 14 residues. Germline V gene data show CDR1 as MNHNS and CDR2 as SASEGT. CDR3: CASSGRDFFSEQYF. Written as DNA, the CDR3 is TGTGCCAGCAGTGGGCGGGACTTCTTTTCCGAGCAGTACTTC.

The chain employs TRBV9 and TRBJ2-3; TRBD2 might be the D (6 bases). Germline V gives CDR1 SGDLS, CDR2 YYNGEE. CDR3 size: 20 residues. The ends were cut back, 0 bases at V and 0 bases at J, with 23 bases in the middle. The CDR3: CASSVGRSGLWRTSTDTQYF. The CDR3 region has the DNA TGTGCCAGCAGCGTAGGACGCTCGGGACTGTGGAGGACTAGCACAGATACGCAGTATTTT.

The chain is built from TRBV6-6 and TRBJ2-3; 13 positions match TRBD2. Trimming cost V 6 bases and J 3 bases; bases outside gene matches: 3. The CDR3 is 15 residues long. CDR1 and CDR2 from the germline V gene are MNHNY and SVGAGI (reference sequence). The CDR3 loop is CASRPTSGRTDTQYF. DNA of the CDR3: TGTGCCAGCAGGCCGACTAGCGGGAGGACAGATACGCAGTATTTT.

This chain joins TRBV11-2 and TRBJ2-1; 10 positions agree with TRBD1. The CDR3 covers 16 residues. The V and J ends lost 6 bases and 3 bases, in that order; junction bases with no gene match: 8. Germline V gene lookup returns CDR1 SGHAT and CDR2 FQNNGV. In DNA form, the CDR3 reads TGTGCCAGCAGGCCAACCGGGACAGGGGTCTACAATGAGCAGTTCTTC. Protein sequence: CASRPTGTGVYNEQFF.